This T cell receptor beta chain was sequenced for a study of blood T cell repertoires in COVID-19. V gave up 5 bases and J gave up 7 bases; unmatched junction bases: 14. The V gene's germline CDR1 is LGHDT and CDR2 YNNKEL (reference sequence). This CDR3 spans 16 amino acids. Clinical history reported by participants formed the basis on which cohorts were assigned. Cohort 3 donors were reported recovered after two negative PCRs, clearance, or symptom resolution. Only in-frame clones appear in the TCRdb table, and some are missing; sequencing was by immunoSEQ multiplex PCR. The sample contains 360,000 or so clones, roughly 87% of which appear only once.

The sequence derives from a woman aged 25 to 39 who had recovered from COVID-19. The source material was PBMCs or T cells enriched from blood (not recorded which). The chain links TRBV3-1 (or the pseudogene TRBV3-2) to TRBJ1-1; 9 positions agree with TRBD1. In DNA, the CDR3 is TGTGCCAGCAGCTCCGGGGGATGGACAGGGGATGTTGAAGCTTTCTTT. This encodes CASSSGGWTGDVEAFF.